A single sample is the source of the 19 T cell receptor beta chains below, sequenced in a study of identical twins. TCRdb processed the 5' RACE reads anew with MiXCR; each CDR3 protein has one entry. The sample carries hundreds of thousands of distinct CDR3 sequences, roughly 9.4% recorded once. What was sequenced was memory (CD45RO+) T cells sorted from blood. These receptors were collected from a woman between 18 and 30 years old in good health.

This clonotype was detected only a few times. The genes are TRBV27 and TRBJ1-2; TRBD1 aligns across 10 bases. CDR1 is MNHEY, CDR2 SMNVEV, per germline (reference sequence). The V and J ends lost 2 bases and 4 bases, in that order; junction bases with no gene match: 10. CDR3 length: 17 residues. The CDR3 DNA sequence: TGTGCCAGCAGTTTACTCGGACAGGGGGTCTTTGGCTATGGCTACACCTTC. Translating it yields CASSLLGQGVFGYGYTF.

CDR3 nucleotides: TGTGCCAGTACCCTTGGGGCGAGGGGGAACACTGAAGCTTTCTTT. This gives the protein CASTLGARGNTEAFF. This chain uses TRBV19 with TRBJ1-1; D might be TRBD1 (5 bases). Germline V gene sequence: CDR1 LNHDA, CDR2 SQIVND (reference sequence). The CDR3 covers 15 residues. The V end was cut by 7 bases, the J end by 1 base, with 16 bases between.

This clonotype occurred a few times. The chain has TRBV5-1 and TRBJ2-5; no firm D call. Trimming took off 3 bases at V and 4 bases at J, with 10 bases between the two ends. The CDR3 is 13 amino acids. CDR1 is SGHRS, CDR2 YFSETQ, per germline. The CDR3: CASSSRVRETQYF. The CDR3 bases are TGCGCCAGCAGCTCACGCGTTAGAGAGACCCAGTACTTC.

V gene TRBV4-1 combines with J gene TRBJ2-1; TRBD2 matches at 14 bases. With 3 bases clipped from V and 0 bases from J, the junction kept 7 bases outside the gene matches. Germline V gene data show CDR1 as MGHRA and CDR2 as YSYEKL. The CDR3 spans 19 residues. The CDR3, as DNA: TGCGCCAGCAGCCATCGGACTAGCGGGGGGCTGAGCTCCTACAATGAGCAGTTCTTC. Translating gives CASSHRTSGGLSSYNEQFF.

This clonotype was recorded many times. This chain links TRBV20-1 with TRBJ1-1, with D unclear. CDR1 is DFQATT, CDR2 SNEGSKA, per germline (reference sequence). The CDR3 totals 12 residues. The CDR3 sequence is CRVTNWNTEAFF. DNA for the CDR3: TGCAGGGTGACAAACTGGAACACTGAAGCTTTCTTT.

A few counts support this clonotype. This chain joins TRBV5-1 and TRBJ2-3; the D is unclear. CDR3 length equals 12 residues. Germline-derived CDR1 and CDR2 are SGHRS and YFSETQ. V was cut by 6 bases and J by 2 bases, with 7 bases left in between. DNA of the CDR3: TGCGCCAGCACCTTTAACACAGATACGCAGTATTTT. Its translation is CASTFNTDTQYF.

This clonotype appeared a few times. The rearrangement links TRBV24-1 to TRBJ2-1, with TRBD1 identical over 10 bases. V lost 5 bases to trimming and J lost 5 bases; unmatched junction nucleotides: 11. The CDR3 extends over 17 amino acids. CDR1 and CDR2 (germline): KGHDR, SFDVKD. CDR3 loop: CATSGKPGQGRDNEQFF. The CDR3 coding sequence is TGTGCCACCAGTGGAAAACCGGGACAGGGGAGGGACAATGAGCAGTTCTTC.

This clonotype was seen at least ten times. V is TRBV7-2 and J is TRBJ2-5; D is undetermined. This CDR3 region has 13 residues. V gave up 1 base and J gave up 2 bases, with 5 bases separating them. CDR1 and CDR2 from the germline V gene are SGHTA and FQGNSA. The CDR3 loop reads CASSLDYQETQYF. For the CDR3, the DNA is TGTGCCAGCAGCTTAGACTATCAAGAGACCCAGTACTTC. Looking up the rest from reference TRBV7-2 and TRBJ2-5 gives the full variable domain: GAGVSQSPSNKVTEKGKDVELRCDPISGHTALYWYRQSLGQGLEFLIYFQGNSAPDKSGLPSDRFSAERTGGSVSTLTIQRTQQEDSAVYLCASSLDYQETQYFGPGTRLLVL.

The chain links TRBV6-2 or TRBV6-3 to TRBJ2-6; 7 bases map to TRBD1. Germline V lookup: CDR1 MNHEY, CDR2 SVGEGT. This CDR3 comprises 18 residues. V shed 7 bases, J shed 0 bases, and the junction held 12 bases outside the gene matches. CDR3 nucleotide sequence: TGTGCCAGCACCCTACAGGACAGGTTAATCTCTGGGGCCAACGTCCTGACTTTC. Its translation is CASTLQDRLISGANVLTF.

This clonotype has a single count. The chain uses TRBV19 and TRBJ2-7; 11 bases align to TRBD2. CDR3 size: 14 residues. The V segment lost 7 bases and the J segment 1 base; nucleotides outside the gene matches: 3. CDR1 LNHDA and CDR2 SQIVND come from the germline V gene (reference sequence). This chain's CDR3 is CASKRLAGSYEQYF. For the CDR3, the DNA is TGTGCCAGTAAGAGACTAGCGGGGTCCTACGAGCAGTACTTC.

This clonotype was counted many times. J is TRBJ2-7 and V is TRBV20-1; D perhaps matches TRBD2 (6 bases). The CDR3 has 15 amino acids. With 0 bases removed from V and 4 bases from J, the gap between germline ends came to 16 bases. Germline V lookup: CDR1 DFQATT, CDR2 SNEGSKA (reference sequence). The CDR3: CSARDWSSGSYEQYF. The CDR3 DNA reads TGCAGTGCTAGAGACTGGAGTAGCGGCTCTTACGAGCAGTACTTC.

The V call is TRBV4-2, the J call TRBJ1-1; D remains unclear. This CDR3 has 13 residues. The germline CDR1 and CDR2 sequences are LGHNA and YNFKEQ. V lost 1 base and J 6 bases, leaving 9 bases between the germline ends. The CDR3 spells CASSQGSGPEAFF. The CDR3 nucleotides read TGTGCCAGCAGCCAAGGTAGTGGGCCTGAAGCTTTCTTT.

The chain recombines TRBV20-1 with TRBJ2-1, with 10 bases that match TRBD2. From germline, CDR1 is DFQATT and CDR2 SNEGSKA (reference sequence). V lost 5 bases, J lost 0 bases, and 10 bases stayed unmatched. CDR3 size: 17 residues. This CDR3 reads CSALGTSGKHSYNEQFF. The CDR3 DNA follows: TGCAGTGCTCTAGGAACTAGCGGGAAGCACTCCTACAATGAGCAGTTCTTC.

This clonotype was found a few times. The V gene is TRBV6-1, the J gene TRBJ2-2; D unresolved. This CDR3 contains 15 residues. V was trimmed by 4 bases and J by 0 bases, leaving 9 bases between them. Germline V lookup: CDR1 MNHNS, CDR2 SASEGT. The CDR3 coding sequence is TGTGCCAGCAGTGGCGGTGCTGCGAACACCGGGGAGCTGTTTTTT. This translates into CASSGGAANTGELFF.

The chain is built from TRBV5-4 and TRBJ2-1; TRBD2 aligns across 15 bases. The germline gives CDR1 SGHNT, CDR2 YYREEE (reference sequence). The CDR3 has 18 amino acids. V shed 0 bases, J shed 4 bases, and the junction held 5 bases outside the gene matches. The chain's CDR3 is CASSLAMGLAGGYNEQFF. DNA of the CDR3: TGTGCCAGCAGCTTGGCCATGGGACTAGCGGGGGGTTACAATGAGCAGTTCTTC.

This clonotype was counted many times. The chain uses TRBV12-5 and TRBJ1-1; no firm D call. This CDR3 contains 12 residues. V lost 3 bases and J lost 4, with 6 bases in between. Germline CDR1 is LGHNT and CDR2 is FRNRAP. The CDR3 protein is CASGFHLTEAFF. The DNA of the CDR3 is TGTGCTAGTGGTTTCCACCTCACTGAAGCTTTCTTT.

CDR3 protein: CASSLGSWRVNNEQFF. The CDR3 nucleotides are TGCGCCAGCAGCTTGGGGAGTTGGCGGGTCAACAATGAGCAGTTCTTC. The rearrangement uses TRBV5-1 and TRBJ2-1; TRBD2 might be the D (5 bases). The germline gives CDR1 SGHRS, CDR2 YFSETQ. There are 16 residues in the CDR3. Trimming left V 0 bases short and J 5 bases short, with 15 bases between.

V usage is TRBV9 and J usage is TRBJ2-3; 10 bases agree with TRBD2. The CDR3 has 14 residues. Germline V lookup: CDR1 SGDLS, CDR2 YYNGEE. V gave up 3 bases and J gave up 7 bases; unmatched junction bases: 5. The CDR3 nucleotides are TGTGCCAGCAGCGCGAGGGGACTAGCGAATACGCAGTATTTT. Encoded protein: CASSARGLANTQYF.

V and J are TRBV10-3 and TRBJ1-1; the D is unclear. Trimming removed 4 bases at V and 0 bases at J, with 12 bases between. Germline values: CDR1 ENHRY, CDR2 SYGVKD. This CDR3 comprises 15 residues. The CDR3 reads CAISGDKEMNTEAFF. The CDR3 region has the DNA TGTGCCATCAGTGGAGACAAGGAAATGAACACTGAAGCTTTCTTT.